The 29 T cell receptor beta chains in this list originate from one sample, sequenced in a study of technical replicates of blood from several donors (dated by TCRdb to between 2016 and 2019). The library relied on the immunoSEQ multiplex PCR assay. In its TCRdb copy, this immuneACCESS table keeps in-frame sequences only and misses some clones. Where compared with another copy, unresolved V genes explain less than half of these, and the others have no known cause. The sample data list about 79,000 clones, and around 94% of these were observed just once. About 0.24% of the sample is in the top ten clones. Sequencing used T cells isolated from PBMCs. Source of these receptors: a human donor in good health.

V is TRBV6-1 and J is TRBJ1-1; D unclear. V was pared by 4 bases and J by 1 base, with 7 bases between. Germline-derived CDR1 and CDR2 are MNHNS and SASEGT. CDR3 length: 13 amino acids. CDR3 sequence: CASSAPGNTEAFF. The CDR3 bases are TGTGCCAGCAGTGCCCCGGGGAACACTGAAGCTTTCTTT.

This chain uses TRBV18 with TRBJ2-5, with TRBD2 matching over 8 bases. This CDR3 is built from 16 residues. The trim removed 2 bases at V and 3 bases at J, leaving 8 bases unmatched. CDR1 and CDR2 from the germline V gene are KGHSH and LQKENI. As DNA, the CDR3 is TGTGCCAGCTCACCAGTCGTTAGCGGGGACAAAGAGACCCAGTACTTC. Protein product: CASSPVVSGDKETQYF.

The rearrangement links TRBV27 to TRBJ1-1; 11 nucleotides align to TRBD1. Germline V CDR1 and CDR2: MNHEY, SMNVEV (reference sequence). Losses at the gene ends were 4 bases for V and 2 bases for J; bases not matched to a gene: 3. This CDR3 has 15 residues. The CDR3: CASSSGQGANTEAFF. The CDR3 coding sequence is TGTGCCAGCAGTTCCGGACAGGGGGCCAACACTGAAGCTTTCTTT.

The gene calls are TRBV12-5 and TRBJ2-3, with 7 bases that match TRBD2. The length of the CDR3 is 16 residues. Germline V gives CDR1 LGHNT, CDR2 FRNRAP. After removal of 0 bases from V and 4 bases from J, the junction contained 7 bases not matched to a gene. The CDR3 is CASGLVLGGSADTQYF. In DNA, the CDR3 is TGTGCTAGTGGTTTGGTACTCGGGGGGAGCGCAGATACGCAGTATTTT.

The chain is built from TRBV6-5 and TRBJ2-7; TRBD1 matches at 9 bases. Germline V gene data show CDR1 as MNHEY and CDR2 as SVGAGI. The CDR3 is 13 amino acids. The V gene end was trimmed by 8 bases and the J gene end by 2 bases; junction bases not matched to a gene: 4. CDR3 amino acids: CASGGTGTYEQYF. The CDR3 nucleotides are TGTGCCAGCGGGGGGACAGGGACCTACGAGCAGTACTTC.

This chain connects TRBV29-1 to TRBJ2-3, with D possibly matching TRBD2 (6 bases). The CDR3 totals 14 residues. Per germline, CDR1 SQVTM and CDR2 ANQGSEA. With 4 bases removed from V and 0 bases from J, the gap between germline ends came to 11 bases. CDR3 in DNA: TGCAGCGTTGTAGTACTAGCTAGCACAGATACGCAGTATTTT. Amino acid sequence: CSVVVLASTDTQYF.

The genes are TRBV5-4 and TRBJ2-7, with D unresolved. CDR1 SGHNT and CDR2 YYREEE come from the germline V gene (reference sequence). The CDR3 is 13 residues long. The ends were cut back, 7 bases at V and 0 bases at J, with 11 bases in the middle. CDR3 sequence (DNA): TGTGCCAGCTGCTACTCGGGCTCCTACGAGCAGTACTTC. Encoded protein: CASCYSGSYEQYF.

The CDR3 protein is CASSKGRQALNTEAFF. The CDR3, as DNA: TGTGCCAGCAGCAAAGGTAGACAGGCCCTGAACACTGAAGCTTTCTTT. This chain joins TRBV27 and TRBJ1-1; D might be TRBD1 (6 bases). Germline CDR1 reads MNHEY; CDR2 reads SMNVEV (reference sequence). This CDR3 is 16 amino acids long. The germline V and J ends were trimmed by 6 bases and 0 bases, with 17 bases remaining between them.

V gene TRBV13 combines with J gene TRBJ2-2; D is perhaps TRBD2 (6 bases). The V gene's germline CDR1 is PRHDT and CDR2 FYEKMQ (reference sequence). Deletions cut 3 bases from V and 3 bases from J, with 11 bases between. This CDR3 contains 15 residues. CDR3 in amino acids: CASSFSREHTGELFF. The DNA for the CDR3 is TGTGCCAGCAGCTTCAGCCGGGAGCACACCGGGGAGCTGTTTTTT. The entire variable domain, with the rest obtained from reference TRBV13 and TRBJ2-2, is as follows: AAGVIQSPRHLIKEKRETATLKCYPIPRHDTVYWYQQGPGQDPQFLISFYEKMQSDKGSIPDRFSAQQFSDYHSELNMSSLELGDSALYFCASSFSREHTGELFFGEGSRLTVL.

The chain is built from TRBV14 and TRBJ1-1, with TRBD1 identical over 8 bases. Germline CDR1 reads SGHDN; CDR2 reads FVKESK. The V gene end was trimmed by 1 base and the J gene end by 4 bases; junction bases not matched to a gene: 8. CDR3 size: 16 residues. CDR3 region: CASSQVHRGWSTEAFF. The CDR3, as DNA: TGTGCCAGCAGCCAAGTCCACAGGGGGTGGTCCACTGAAGCTTTCTTT.

The gene calls are TRBV19 and TRBJ1-2, with 7 bases matching TRBD1. Per the germline V gene, CDR1 is LNHDA and CDR2 is SQIVND (reference sequence). After removal of 6 bases from V and 4 bases from J, the junction contained 8 bases not matched to a gene. This CDR3 has 14 amino acids. The CDR3 DNA reads as TGTGCCAGTAGGCCCCGGACAGGTGCCTATGGCTACACCTTC. This codes for CASRPRTGAYGYTF.

The chain has TRBV6-5 and TRBJ1-2; D is unclear. The ends were cut back, 0 bases at V and 7 bases at J, with 9 bases in the middle. Germline loops: CDR1 MNHEY, CDR2 SVGAGI. The CDR3 sequence is 13 residues long. In DNA, the CDR3 is TGTGCCAGCAGTTACTCGATCGGGTCTGGCTACACCTTC. This codes for CASSYSIGSGYTF.

V and J are TRBV7-9 and TRBJ1-2, with TRBD1 matching over 9 bases. The V segment lost 5 bases and the J segment 8 bases; nucleotides outside the gene matches: 15. CDR3 size: 16 residues. CDR1 is SEHNR and CDR2 is FQNEAQ in the germline V gene (reference sequence). CDR3 nucleotide sequence: TGTGCCAGCAGCCGAATCCCGGGACAGGGATCGGGGGGCTACACCTTC. Its protein is CASSRIPGQGSGGYTF. Variable domain in full (rest from reference TRBV7-9 and TRBJ1-2): DTGVSQNPRHKITKRGQNVTFRCDPISEHNRLYWYRQTLGQGPEFLTYFQNEAQLEKSRLLSDRFSAERPKGSFSTLEIQRTEQGDSAMYLCASSRIPGQGSGGYTFGSGTRLTVV.

V and J are TRBV28 and TRBJ1-5, with D uncertain. This CDR3 is built from 17 residues. In germline, CDR1 is MDHEN, CDR2 SYDVKM. The ends were cut back, 5 bases at V and 5 bases at J, with 22 bases in the middle. DNA of the CDR3: TGTGCCAGCAGTCCCAGGTTGGCTCCTCAACCTTATCAGCCCCAGCATTTT. Protein sequence: CASSPRLAPQPYQPQHF.

The V call is TRBV7-6, the J call TRBJ2-2; D ambiguous. Trimming cost V 4 bases and J 0 bases, with 6 bases left between them. Germline V gene sequence: CDR1 SGHVS, CDR2 FNYEAQ. This CDR3 spans 14 amino acids. The CDR3 nucleotides read TGTGCCAGCAGCTCCGGTTCGAACACCGGGGAGCTGTTTTTT. Translation: CASSSGSNTGELFF.

This clone was seen only once. The chain carries TRBV28 and TRBJ2-5; D gene ambiguous. Germline CDR1 reads MDHEN; CDR2 reads SYDVKM. The length of the CDR3 is 11 residues. Between the trimmed V and J ends, which lost 6 bases and 5 bases, there was a span of 7 bases. The CDR3 sequence: CASSPRETQYF. The CDR3 DNA reads TGTGCCAGCAGCCCGAGGGAGACCCAGTACTTC.

This rearrangement joins TRBV5-1 to TRBJ2-1; D unclear. V was cut by 5 bases and J by 8 bases, with 11 bases left in between. The germline V gene has CDR1 SGHRS and CDR2 YFSETQ. The CDR3 runs 12 residues. The CDR3 nucleotides read TGCGCCAGCAGGCACTATGTCGATGAGCAGTTCTTC. It encodes CASRHYVDEQFF.

V usage is TRBV5-1 and J usage is TRBJ1-2, with TRBD1 matching over 7 bases. CDR1 is SGHRS, CDR2 YFSETQ, per germline. Trimming took 3 bases from V and 6 from J; bases not matched to a gene: 8. This CDR3 is built from 14 residues. CDR3 in DNA: TGCGCCAGCAGCTCCCAGGAGGGGGCGGATGGCTACACCTTC. Translating it yields CASSSQEGADGYTF.

The genes are TRBV4-2 and TRBJ2-3; D might be TRBD1 (6 bases). This CDR3 spans 15 amino acids. Germline V lookup: CDR1 LGHNA, CDR2 YNFKEQ. Deletions cut 1 base from V and 3 bases from J, with 11 bases between. CDR3 amino acids: CASSQVVGGTDTQYF. The CDR3 bases are TGTGCCAGCAGCCAAGTGGTAGGGGGAACAGATACGCAGTATTTT.

The V gene is TRBV5-1, the J gene TRBJ2-6, with 9 bases lining up with TRBD1. V gave up 7 bases and J gave up 3 bases; unmatched junction bases: 8. The CDR3 sequence is 16 residues long. Germline values: CDR1 SGHRS, CDR2 YFSETQ. CDR3 loop: CASRPGTGSGANVLTF. CDR3 sequence (DNA): TGCGCCAGCCGTCCCGGGACAGGGAGTGGGGCCAACGTCCTGACTTTC.

The chain has TRBV27 and TRBJ1-3, with D perhaps TRBD1 (5 bases). Germline V lookup: CDR1 MNHEY, CDR2 SMNVEV (reference sequence). CDR3 size: 13 residues. V lost 5 bases, J lost 3 bases, and 8 bases lay in between. For the CDR3, the DNA is TGTGCCAGCAGTCAGGGTTTTGGAAACACCATATATTTT. Translating it yields CASSQGFGNTIYF.

The DNA of the CDR3 is TGTGCCAGCAGTGACCTCCCCGGGGACAGGGGCAATGAGCAGTTCTTC. Encoded protein: CASSDLPGDRGNEQFF. The chain combines TRBV6-4 with TRBJ2-1; 10 bases map to TRBD1. Losses at the gene ends were 2 bases for V and 6 bases for J; bases not matched to a gene: 7. This CDR3 spans 16 amino acids. Germline CDR1 MRHNA, CDR2 SNTAGT.

The chain combines TRBV25-1 with TRBJ2-2, with TRBD1 matching 10 bases. This CDR3 region has 17 residues. The V gene end was trimmed by 2 bases and the J gene end by 6 bases; junction bases not matched to a gene: 9. Germline loops: CDR1 MGHDK, CDR2 SYGVNS. CDR3 sequence reads: CASSEMGTGATPGELFF. In DNA, the CDR3 is TGTGCCAGCAGTGAAATGGGGACAGGGGCCACCCCCGGGGAGCTGTTTTTT.

V gene TRBV5-1 combines with J gene TRBJ1-5, with D maybe TRBD1 (5 bases). The germline V gene encodes CDR1 SGHRS and CDR2 YFSETQ. Between the trimmed V and J ends, which lost 1 base and 4 bases, there was a span of 12 bases. There are 15 residues in the CDR3. The CDR3 here is CASSLIDSLNQPQHF. As DNA, the CDR3 is TGCGCCAGCAGCTTGATAGACAGTCTTAATCAGCCCCAGCATTTT.

This chain connects TRBV28 to TRBJ2-7; no clear D. Per the germline V gene, CDR1 is MDHEN and CDR2 is SYDVKM. The CDR3 runs 12 residues. The V end was cut by 2 bases, the J end by 3 bases, with 5 bases between. The CDR3 region is CASSLQLYEQYF. The DNA of the CDR3 is TGTGCCAGCAGTTTACAACTCTACGAGCAGTACTTC.

This chain connects TRBV28 to TRBJ1-4; TRBD1 matches at 9 bases. With 6 bases clipped from V and 7 bases from J, the junction kept 9 bases outside the gene matches. CDR1 and CDR2 from the germline V gene are MDHEN and SYDVKM. CDR3 length: 15 residues. CDR3 residues: CASSQPGQGSEKLFF. In DNA, the CDR3 is TGTGCCAGCAGCCAACCGGGACAGGGTAGTGAAAAACTGTTTTTT.

The chain has TRBV29-1 and TRBJ2-5; TRBD1 might be the D (6 bases). Trimming cost V 0 bases and J 5 bases, with 16 bases left between them. Germline V gene data show CDR1 as SQVTM and CDR2 as ANQGSEA. The CDR3 runs to 15 residues. The CDR3 DNA reads as TGCAGCGTTGAAGACCCGTTGGTGAGGGGGGAGACCCAGTACTTC. It codes for CSVEDPLVRGETQYF.

The V call is TRBV11-3, the J call TRBJ1-1; 9 bases are shared with TRBD1. CDR3 length: 16 amino acids. The trim removed 6 bases at V and 6 bases at J, leaving 14 bases unmatched. Germline V gene sequence: CDR1 SGHNT, CDR2 YENEEA. CDR3 in DNA: TGTGCCAGCAGTTGGGGACAGGGTTTGGGTCCCCCTGAAGCTTTCTTT. This sequence encodes CASSWGQGLGPPEAFF.

The V and J genes are TRBV4-2 and TRBJ2-5, with 8 bases that match TRBD2. This CDR3 is 15 amino acids long. Losses at the gene ends were 1 base for V and 5 bases for J; bases not matched to a gene: 6. From germline, CDR1 is LGHNA and CDR2 YNFKEQ. The CDR3 DNA follows: TGTGCCAGCAGCCAAGCGACGGGAGGGCCGGAGACCCAGTACTTC. Amino acids: CASSQATGGPETQYF.